What follows are 6 T cell receptor beta chains derived from one specimen sequenced in a study of cytomegalovirus exposure and HLA in healthy donors. Both 60 Vbeta primers and 13 Jbeta primers went into the PCR. Generated by immunoSEQ multiplex PCR, the TCRdb table keeps only in-frame clones and is missing some. The sample holds some 120,000 clones; around 84% are singletons and the top ten take under 2%. Sequenced input: PBMCs. The origin of the receptors is a man aged 18 to 30 in good health and CMV-seronegative.

The chain employs TRBV13 and TRBJ2-5; a possible D gene is TRBD1 (6 bases). Germline V gives CDR1 PRHDT, CDR2 FYEKMQ (reference sequence). V gave up 3 bases and J gave up 0 bases, with 17 bases separating them. The CDR3 has 17 residues. The DNA for the CDR3 is TGTGCCAGCAGCTTTGGACGCGTGGGACACAACCAAGAGACCCAGTACTTC. The encoded protein is CASSFGRVGHNQETQYF. Drawing the rest from reference TRBV13 and TRBJ2-5, the complete variable domain is AAGVIQSPRHLIKEKRETATLKCYPIPRHDTVYWYQQGPGQDPQFLISFYEKMQSDKGSIPDRFSAQQFSDYHSELNMSSLELGDSALYFCASSFGRVGHNQETQYFGPGTRLLVL.

Remarks on this clone: One junction end disagrees with the germline gene, perhaps due to a read error. The chain combines TRBV7-2 with TRBJ2-3, with 11 bases that match TRBD2. CDR1 and CDR2 (germline): SGHTA, FQGNSA. This CDR3 has 15 amino acids. CDR3 loop: CASSLAGGRTDTQYF. DNA for the CDR3: TGTGCCAGCAGTTTAGCGGGGGGGCGAACAGATACGCAGTATTTT.

The chain recombines TRBV2 with TRBJ1-2, with D possibly being TRBD1 (5 bases). The CDR3 spans 14 residues. The germline V and J ends were trimmed by 7 bases and 5 bases, with 17 bases remaining between them. Germline assignment: CDR1 SNHLY and CDR2 FYNNEI. The CDR3 reads CASTDSGGAYGYTF. In DNA, the CDR3 is TGTGCCAGCACCGACAGTGGCGGGGCGTATGGCTACACCTTC.

This rearrangement joins TRBV10-1 to TRBJ2-3; 7 nucleotides match TRBD2. Germline trimming cut 7 bases from V and 0 bases from J; bases unmatched to any gene: 4. This CDR3 contains 14 residues. CDR1 and CDR2 from the germline V gene are WNHNN and SYGVQD (reference sequence). The CDR3 spells CASTKRGSTDTQYF. The DNA of the CDR3 is TGCGCCAGCACGAAGCGGGGTAGCACAGATACGCAGTATTTT.

The rearrangement links TRBV5-1 to TRBJ2-5, with TRBD2 matching over 9 bases. Looked up from germline, CDR1 is SGHRS and CDR2 is YFSETQ. The V gene end was trimmed by 0 bases and the J gene end by 1 base; junction bases not matched to a gene: 13. There are 19 residues in the CDR3. CDR3 loop: CASSLGAGGRRSPQETQYF. DNA for the CDR3: TGCGCCAGCAGCTTGGGGGCGGGGGGGCGACGGAGTCCCCAAGAGACCCAGTACTTC. Drawing the rest from reference TRBV5-1 and TRBJ2-5, the complete variable domain is KAGVTQTPRYLIKTRGQQVTLSCSPISGHRSVSWYQQTPGQGLQFLFEYFSETQRNKGNFPGRFSGRQFSNSRSEMNVSTLELGDSALYLCASSLGAGGRRSPQETQYFGPGTRLLVL.

This chain joins TRBV5-4 and TRBJ2-7; a possible D gene is TRBD1 (6 bases). CDR1 is SGHNT and CDR2 is YYREEE in the germline V gene (reference sequence). V was shortened by 2 bases and J by 0 bases, with 9 bases between the two germline ends. The CDR3 contains 14 residues. CDR3 sequence: CASSFDRNSYEQYF. The DNA for the CDR3 is TGTGCCAGCAGCTTCGACAGGAACTCCTACGAGCAGTACTTC.